The sequence of this TCR beta chain was determined in a study of T cells in Graves' hyperthyroidism and ophthalmopathy. The CDR3 regions of TCR beta were amplified from RNA transcripts. A set of HTBI primers served as the primers for a first-round RT-PCR of the TCR CDR3. A single record per CDR3 protein comes from TCRdb applying MiXCR to the multiplex PCR reads. Of approximately 220,000 distinct CDR3 sequences listed, about a sixth are singletons. This clonotype was seen at least ten times. The CDR3 runs 14 residues. With 7 bases removed from V and 7 bases from J, the gap between germline ends came to 14 bases. From germline, CDR1 is MDHEN and CDR2 SYDVKM.

This chain links TRBV28 with TRBJ1-6, with D perhaps TRBD1 (6 bases). Sequenced input: blood. The sequence was collected from a man aged 40-55 years with Graves' hyperthyroidism. CDR3 bases: TGTGCCAGCACCTCCGGACAGCAGAATTCACCCCTCCACTTT. Its protein is CASTSGQQNSPLHF.